Listed below are T cell receptor beta chains from one sample, sequenced in a study of cytomegalovirus exposure and HLA in healthy donors. Repertoires were generated with immunoSEQ multiplex PCR, while TCRdb's copy carries only in-frame clones and drops some. The sample has about 130,000 clones; over 65% are singletons. Source material: PBMCs. These receptor sequences come from a young man in good health and CMV-seropositive. Both conserved end residues are part of each CDR3. Each record gives: D gene, clone size, J gene, V gene, CDR3 DNA, CDR3 protein. The D gene is left open where the match is weak. Clone size is not always given. Where it is, it says once, few, many or a class for expanded clones.

TRBD1 once TRBJ1-4 TRBV4-2 TGTGCCAGCAGCCAAGAGCGGACAGGGTATGAAAAACTGTTTTTT CASSQERTGYEKLFF
TRBD2 - TRBJ2-3 TRBV7-9 TGTTCCAGCAGCCGCCCCACTCCGCTAGCGGGAGTGCTTGATACGCAGTATTTT CSSSRPTPLAGVLDTQYF
- - TRBJ2-1 TRBV28 TGTGCCAGCAGCCTACCGGGACTCTACAATGAGCAGTTCTTC CASSLPGLYNEQFF
TRBD1 few TRBJ1-4 TRBV15 TGTGCCACCAGCAGAGGACAGGGAGAGGCTGAAAAACTGTTTTTT CATSRGQGEAEKLFF
TRBD1 - TRBJ1-2 TRBV6-4 TGTGCCAGCAAGAGACAGGGCGACTATGGCTACACCTTC CASKRQGDYGYTF
- - TRBJ2-5 TRBV2 TGTGCCAGCAGGTATCAAGAGACCCAGTACTTC CASRYQETQYF
- - TRBJ2-2 TRBV9 TGTGCCAGCAGCGCCACTTCTAGTGGCACCGGGGAGCTGTTTTTT CASSATSSGTGELFF
- - TRBJ1-2 TRBV27 TGTGCCAGCAGTTTCAGGGAGGGCTATGGCTACACCTTC CASSFREGYGYTF
- few TRBJ1-2 TRBV7-2 TGTGCCAGCAGCCATCCTCCACAAACTAATGGCTACACCTTC CASSHPPQTNGYTF
- - TRBJ1-1 TRBV30 TGTGCCTGGATGCGGAACACTGAAGCTTTCTTT CAWMRNTEAFF
- - TRBJ2-3 TRBV11-3 TGTGCCAGCAGTTCCGTGGGGGGTACGCAGTATTTT CASSSVGGTQYF
- - TRBJ1-5 TRBV6-1 TGTGCCACGCGGACAGAAGCGTATAGCAATCAGCCCCAGCATTTT CATRTEAYSNQPQHF
- - TRBJ2-3 TRBV9 TGTGCCAGCAGCGCCAGCACCCAGGGGTATACGCAGTATTTT CASSASTQGYTQYF
TRBD1 - TRBJ1-1 TRBV7-8 TGTGCCAGCAGCTTAGACGGCGCAGGGGGCACTGAAGCTTTCTTT CASSLDGAGGTEAFF
- few TRBJ1-5 TRBV7-3 TGTGCCAGCAGCTTAACGCAGGGTCAGCCCCAGCATTTT CASSLTQGQPQHF
TRBD2 - TRBJ2-1 TRBV7-3 TGTGCCAGCAGCTTAAGACGGGGGACTAGCGGGACCTACAATGAGCAGTTCTTC CASSLRRGTSGTYNEQFF
TRBD1 - TRBJ1-2 TRBV7-2 TGTGCCAGCAGTCCCGGGACAGGGGAAGTGGAAGGCTACACCTTC CASSPGTGEVEGYTF
- - TRBJ2-5 TRBV10-2 TGCGCCAGCAGTGAGTCACGACAGCTCCAAGAGACCCAGTACTTC CASSESRQLQETQYF